This T cell receptor (beta chain) was captured by sequencing in a study of CDR3 diversity in severe acne (dated by TCRdb to between 2018 and 2021). Worth noting for this clonotype: The antigen it recognizes is unknown. No much larger clonotype is one base removed from it; base qualities were not supplied.

V is pared back by 1 base and J by 8 bases, with 12 bases lying between the germline termini. The germline V gene (reference sequence) provides CDR1 WNHNN and CDR2 SYGVQD. The CDR3 goes from the cysteine to the phenylalanine over 14 residues. Only the CDR3 region is kept as DNA, spanning 42 bases read in frame from base 1. The library was generated by PCR. Data came from an Illumina HiSeq 2000. TCRdb reprocessing: public reads trimmed at Q25 with fastp, clones called with MiXCR, in-frame beta chains kept. Merged by CDR3 protein, the rows form single entries marked with the most common genes and DNA. The sample records some 85,000 distinct CDR3 sequences, 49% of which are singletons. Clones ranked in the top ten supply 11% of the sample.

The sequence links TRBV10-1 to TRBJ2-1; no confident D gene assignment can be made. Sequenced input: blood. The clonotype originates from a male donor with severe acne vulgaris. The CDR3 here reads CASSELVEDDEQFF. The DNA reads as follows: TGCGCCAGCAGTGAGTTAGTGGAAGACGATGAGCAGTTCTTC.